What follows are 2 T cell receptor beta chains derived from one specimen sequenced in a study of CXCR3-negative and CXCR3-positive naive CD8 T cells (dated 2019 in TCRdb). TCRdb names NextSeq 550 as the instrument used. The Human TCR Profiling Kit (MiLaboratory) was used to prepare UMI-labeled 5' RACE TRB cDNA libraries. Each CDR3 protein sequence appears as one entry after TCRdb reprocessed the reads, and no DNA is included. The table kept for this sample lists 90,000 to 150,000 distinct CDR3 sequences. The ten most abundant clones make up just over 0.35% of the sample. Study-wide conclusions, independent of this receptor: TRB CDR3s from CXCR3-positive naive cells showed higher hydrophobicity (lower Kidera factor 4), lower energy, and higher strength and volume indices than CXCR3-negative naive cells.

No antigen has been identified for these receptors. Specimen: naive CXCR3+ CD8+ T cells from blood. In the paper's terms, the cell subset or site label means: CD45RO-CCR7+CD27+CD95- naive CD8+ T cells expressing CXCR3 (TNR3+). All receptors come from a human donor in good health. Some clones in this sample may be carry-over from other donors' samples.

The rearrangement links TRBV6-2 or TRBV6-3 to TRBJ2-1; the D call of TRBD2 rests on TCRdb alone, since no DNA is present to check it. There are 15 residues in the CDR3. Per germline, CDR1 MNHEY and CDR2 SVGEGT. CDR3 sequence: CASSLAGGSYSEQFF.

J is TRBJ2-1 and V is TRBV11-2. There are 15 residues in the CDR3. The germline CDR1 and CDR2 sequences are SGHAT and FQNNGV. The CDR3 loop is CASSLGGSRYNEQFF.